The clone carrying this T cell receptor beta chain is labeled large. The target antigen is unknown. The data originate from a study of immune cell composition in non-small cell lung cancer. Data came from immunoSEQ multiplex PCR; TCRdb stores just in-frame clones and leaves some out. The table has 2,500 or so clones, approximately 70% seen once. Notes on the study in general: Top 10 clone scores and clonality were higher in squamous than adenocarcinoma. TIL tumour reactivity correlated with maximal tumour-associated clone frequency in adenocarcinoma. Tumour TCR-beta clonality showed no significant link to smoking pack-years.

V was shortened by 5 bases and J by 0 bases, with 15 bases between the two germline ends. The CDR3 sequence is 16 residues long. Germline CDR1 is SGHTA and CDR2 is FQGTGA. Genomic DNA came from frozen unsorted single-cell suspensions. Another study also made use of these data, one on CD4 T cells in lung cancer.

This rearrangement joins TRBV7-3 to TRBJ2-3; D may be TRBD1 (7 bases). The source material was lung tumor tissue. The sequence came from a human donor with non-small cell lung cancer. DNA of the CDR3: TGTGCCAGCAGCGCACGGCAGGGGGGTAGCACAGATACGCAGTATTTT. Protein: CASSARQGGSTDTQYF.